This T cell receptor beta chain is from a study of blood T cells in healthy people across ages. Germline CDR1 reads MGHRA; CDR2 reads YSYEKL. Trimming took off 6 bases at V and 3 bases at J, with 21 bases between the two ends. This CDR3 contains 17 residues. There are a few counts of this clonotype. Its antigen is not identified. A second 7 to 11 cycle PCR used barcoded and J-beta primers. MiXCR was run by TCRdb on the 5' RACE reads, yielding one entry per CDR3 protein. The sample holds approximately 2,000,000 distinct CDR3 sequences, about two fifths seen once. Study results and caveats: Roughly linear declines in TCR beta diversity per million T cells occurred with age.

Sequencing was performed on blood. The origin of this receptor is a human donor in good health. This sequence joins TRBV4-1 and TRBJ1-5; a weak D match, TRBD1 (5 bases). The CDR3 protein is CASRKGLVWGFNQPQHF. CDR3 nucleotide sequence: TGCGCCAGCAGGAAAGGGCTAGTGTGGGGCTTCAATCAGCCCCAGCATTTT.